A single T cell receptor beta chain is shown here with its context. The antigen is undetermined. From the 5' RACE reads, TCRdb called clonotypes with MiXCR, one entry per CDR3 protein. The sample yields 700,000 or so distinct CDR3 sequences, around 20% seen once. Looked up from germline, CDR1 is LGHDT and CDR2 is YNNKEL (reference sequence). V shed 4 bases and J 4 bases; nucleotides not matched to a gene: 10. The CDR3 length is 18 residues. The sample originates from a study of identical twins. Study-wide findings and caveats: High-abundance cord blood beta clonotypes had fewer insertions; memory repertoires showed none.

These data are also associated with another study on T cells expressing NK-cell markers. Per that paper: No clear determination of HCMV specificity was made for expanded NKG2C+ T cell clones.

The clonotype comes from a woman younger than 30 in good health. Sequenced: PBMCs. The V and J genes are TRBV3-1 and TRBJ2-3; 14 bases align to TRBD2. The DNA for the CDR3 is TGTGCCAGCAGCCCGACCGGGACTAGCGGGAGAGTCGCAGATACGCAGTATTTT. Its translation: CASSPTGTSGRVADTQYF.